This passage covers 5 T cell receptor beta chains from one sample sequenced in a study of PD-1 blockade in classical Hodgkin lymphoma. Each patient experienced a relapse that followed autologous stem cell transplantation, and brentuximab vedotin exposure varied. Clones were sequenced by immunoSEQ multiplex PCR, and TCRdb holds only the in-frame ones, with some missing. The data hold fewer than 30,000 clones, with over 80% observed a single time. The sample in question was peripheral blood mononuclear cells (PBMCs), obtained before the second cycle of nivolumab. These receptors were obtained from a human donor with classical Hodgkin lymphoma.

The V call is TRBV2, the J call TRBJ2-2; 7 nucleotides line up with TRBD2. Trimming cost V 5 bases and J 5 bases; bases outside gene matches: 8. Germline-derived CDR1 and CDR2 are SNHLY and FYNNEI. The CDR3 loop spans 15 amino acids. The CDR3 reads CASSPGGSRTGELFF. The CDR3 bases are TGTGCCAGCAGTCCCGGGGGGTCAAGAACCGGGGAGCTGTTTTTT.

This clone was observed a handful of times. V is TRBV5-8 and J is TRBJ1-6, with a possible D match to TRBD1 (6 bases). Trimming stripped 3 bases from V and 0 bases from J, with 10 bases between. The germline gives CDR1 SGHTS, CDR2 YDEGEE. This CDR3 region has 16 residues. The CDR3 sequence is CASSSTGSSYNSPLHF. CDR3 sequence (DNA): TGTGCCAGCAGCTCTACAGGGAGCTCCTATAATTCACCCCTCCACTTT.

The chain employs TRBV11-2 and TRBJ1-2, with a tentative D call TRBD1 (6 bases). The CDR3 spans 14 residues. Deletions cut 8 bases from V and 4 bases from J, with 17 bases between. CDR1 SGHAT and CDR2 FQNNGV come from the germline V gene. The CDR3 region is CASSFGGAGYGYTF. For the CDR3, the DNA is TGTGCCAGCTCTTTTGGGGGGGCCGGCTATGGCTACACCTTC.

The chain couples TRBV28 to TRBJ2-7; 7 nucleotides line up with TRBD1. The CDR3 has 15 amino acids. Germline values: CDR1 MDHEN, CDR2 SYDVKM. Unmatched junction bases numbered 13, after V lost 6 bases and J lost 5 bases. As DNA, the CDR3 is TGTGCCAGCAGCCTGCCGGTGACAGGGCTTAACGAGCAGTACTTC. Protein: CASSLPVTGLNEQYF.

The rearrangement links TRBV27 to TRBJ2-1, with D perhaps assigned TRBD1 or TRBD2 (6 bases each). The germline CDR1 and CDR2 sequences are MNHEY and SMNVEV (reference sequence). Trimming pared 8 bases from V and 8 bases from J, leaving 19 bases between. CDR3 length equals 14 residues. CDR3 sequence reads: CASYRGPNLYEQFF. In nucleotides, the CDR3 is TGTGCCAGCTACCGGGGGCCCAACCTCTATGAGCAGTTCTTC.